Listed below are T cell receptor beta chains from one sample, sequenced in a study of cytomegalovirus exposure and HLA in healthy donors. Assay: immunoSEQ multiplex PCR; the TCRdb copy retains only in-frame clones and omits some. The sample has fewer than 130,000 clones; roughly four fifths are singletons. The specimen was PBMCs. These receptors were taken from a woman aged 25 to 39 in good health and CMV-seronegative. The CDR3 runs from the conserved cysteine through the conserved F or W. A D gene is named only where the DNA matches it firmly. Size tells how often a clone was seen (once, few, many) or the class of an expanded clone, and some rows leave it out.

clone_size: .
d_call: .
j_call: TRBJ1-4
v_call: TRBV7-2
cdr3_nt: TGTGCCAGCAGCCAATTTGGCACGAATAATGAAAAACTGTTTTTT
cdr3_aa: CASSQFGTNNEKLFF

clone_size: .
d_call: .
j_call: TRBJ2-2
v_call: TRBV6-6
cdr3_nt: TGTGCCAGCATCGGGGGAATCACCGGGGAGCTGTTTTTT
cdr3_aa: CASIGGITGELFF

clone_size: .
d_call: .
j_call: TRBJ2-7
v_call: TRBV11-2
cdr3_nt: TGTGCCAGCAGCTTAGGGGAGCCCTACGAGCAGTACTTC
cdr3_aa: CASSLGEPYEQYF

clone_size: .
d_call: TRBD2
j_call: TRBJ2-3
v_call: TRBV11-2
cdr3_nt: TGTGCCAGCAGTCCCCCGGGACTAGAAGCAGATACGCAGTATTTT
cdr3_aa: CASSPPGLEADTQYF

clone_size: .
d_call: TRBD1
j_call: TRBJ1-2
v_call: TRBV7-9
cdr3_nt: TGTGCCAGCAGCCCAGGGACAGGGGGCCTCTATGGCTACACCTTC
cdr3_aa: CASSPGTGGLYGYTF

clone_size: .
d_call: .
j_call: TRBJ1-5
v_call: TRBV2
cdr3_nt: TGTGCCAGCGCAGGAAGGATGAGTAGCAATCAGCCCCAGCATTTT
cdr3_aa: CASAGRMSSNQPQHF

clone_size: .
d_call: .
j_call: TRBJ1-3
v_call: TRBV10-3
cdr3_nt: TGTGCCATCGGGGCCGGAGACGGAAACACCATATATTTT
cdr3_aa: CAIGAGDGNTIYF

clone_size: .
d_call: .
j_call: TRBJ2-1
v_call: TRBV7-2
cdr3_nt: TGTGCCAGCAGCTCCCAATACAATGAGCAGTTCTTC
cdr3_aa: CASSSQYNEQFF

clone_size: once
d_call: TRBD2
j_call: TRBJ2-7
v_call: TRBV28
cdr3_nt: TGTGCCAGCAGTTCTCTCCCGGGACTAGCGGGGGGCCACTACGAGCAGTACTTC
cdr3_aa: CASSSLPGLAGGHYEQYF

clone_size: .
d_call: .
j_call: TRBJ2-5
v_call: TRBV21-1
cdr3_nt: TGTGCCAGCAGCAAAGCATTTAGCGGGAGGGCTGAAGAGACCCAGTACTTC
cdr3_aa: CASSKAFSGRAEETQYF

clone_size: .
d_call: TRBD2
j_call: TRBJ2-2
v_call: TRBV4-3
cdr3_nt: TGCGCCAGCAGCCCCCATGCTACTAGCGAGACCGGGGAGCTGTTTTTT
cdr3_aa: CASSPHATSETGELFF

clone_size: once
d_call: .
j_call: TRBJ2-6
v_call: TRBV28
cdr3_nt: TGTGCCAGCACCACGTACAGGGAAAGCTCTGGGGCCAACGTCCTGACTTTC
cdr3_aa: CASTTYRESSGANVLTF

clone_size: .
d_call: TRBD2
j_call: TRBJ2-2
v_call: TRBV30
cdr3_nt: TGTGCCTGGAGCGAACTAGCGGGAGAACCCGGGGAGCTGTTTTTT
cdr3_aa: CAWSELAGEPGELFF

clone_size: .
d_call: .
j_call: TRBJ2-7
v_call: TRBV5-1
cdr3_nt: TGCGCCAGCAGTTATAGCATGGGGGGAGGCAACGAGCAGTACTTC
cdr3_aa: CASSYSMGGGNEQYF

clone_size: few
d_call: TRBD1
j_call: TRBJ1-2
v_call: TRBV7-9
cdr3_nt: TGTGCCAGCAGCTCAGACAGGGGGCAGAGCTATGGCTACACCTTC
cdr3_aa: CASSSDRGQSYGYTF

clone_size: .
d_call: .
j_call: TRBJ1-3
v_call: TRBV10-3
cdr3_nt: TGTGCCATCAGTGAGGGCAGCTCTGGAAACACCATATATTTT
cdr3_aa: CAISEGSSGNTIYF

clone_size: .
d_call: .
j_call: TRBJ1-1
v_call: TRBV30
cdr3_nt: TGTGCCTGGAGTTCATTCAGGGCGCGGACTGAAGCTTTCTTT
cdr3_aa: CAWSSFRARTEAFF

clone_size: .
d_call: .
j_call: TRBJ1-2
v_call: TRBV4-2
cdr3_nt: TGTGCCAGCAGCCAGGTGGACAGTTCTAACTATGGCTACACCTTC
cdr3_aa: CASSQVDSSNYGYTF

clone_size: .
d_call: TRBD2
j_call: TRBJ2-5
v_call: TRBV9
cdr3_nt: TGTGCCAGCAGCACACAAGCGGGGGGACTCCAAGAGACCCAGTACTTC
cdr3_aa: CASSTQAGGLQETQYF

clone_size: .
d_call: .
j_call: TRBJ2-7
v_call: TRBV7-2
cdr3_nt: TGTGCCAGCAGCTTAGACAGGGTCTACGAGCAGTACTTC
cdr3_aa: CASSLDRVYEQYF

clone_size: .
d_call: .
j_call: TRBJ1-1
v_call: TRBV4-1
cdr3_nt: TGCGCCAGCAGCCAAGGGCCTCACACTGAAGCTTTCTTT
cdr3_aa: CASSQGPHTEAFF

clone_size: few
d_call: .
j_call: TRBJ2-5
v_call: TRBV7-9
cdr3_nt: TGTGCCAGCAGGGGGGGACAGCCCAGGGCACAAGAGACCCAGTACTTC
cdr3_aa: CASRGGQPRAQETQYF

clone_size: .
d_call: TRBD1
j_call: TRBJ1-1
v_call: TRBV4-3
cdr3_nt: TGCGCCAGCAGCCCCACCGGGACAGGGAATGAAGCTTTCTTT
cdr3_aa: CASSPTGTGNEAFF

clone_size: .
d_call: TRBD1
j_call: TRBJ2-3
v_call: TRBV6-1
cdr3_nt: TGTGCCAGCAGTGAACTGAGCGGACAGGGGGCGACAGATACGCAGTATTTT
cdr3_aa: CASSELSGQGATDTQYF

clone_size: .
d_call: .
j_call: TRBJ2-5
v_call: TRBV21-1
cdr3_nt: TGTGCCAGCAGCAAAGTAGGGTCGGGGGAGACCCAGTACTTC
cdr3_aa: CASSKVGSGETQYF

clone_size: .
d_call: TRBD2
j_call: TRBJ2-3
v_call: TRBV19
cdr3_nt: TGTGCCAGTAGTATAGGGGTCCTGGCGGGAGGGCCCTGGACAGATACGCAGTATTTT
cdr3_aa: CASSIGVLAGGPWTDTQYF

clone_size: .
d_call: .
j_call: TRBJ2-2
v_call: TRBV5-1
cdr3_nt: TGCGCCAGCAGCTTGGTCCAGGCCGGGGAGCTGTTTTTT
cdr3_aa: CASSLVQAGELFF

clone_size: few
d_call: TRBD1
j_call: TRBJ2-5
v_call: TRBV25-1
cdr3_nt: TGTGCCAGCAGTGCCATCCTGGGACAGGGAGTGGAGACCCAGTACTTC
cdr3_aa: CASSAILGQGVETQYF